This T cell receptor (beta chain) is from a study of T cell repertoires and HLA-DP antigens. Study-level information: Average DNA input: about 200 ng for CD137+CD4+ sorts, around 1,200 ng pre-culture.

The CDR3 has 12 amino acids. The V end lost 5 bases, the J end lost 3 bases, and 11 bases lay between the germline ends. Per germline, CDR1 GTSNPN and CDR2 SVGIG (reference sequence). This clone was seen only once. The target antigen is unknown. Repertoires were generated with immunoSEQ multiplex PCR, while TCRdb's copy carries only in-frame clones and drops some. The table has around 100,000 clones, nearly 95% seen once; the top ten hold approximately 0.29%. The TCR comes from a woman in her late teens or twenties in good health and CMV-seronegative. What was sequenced was CD4+ T cells from PBMCs. The genes are TRBV30 and TRBJ2-7; D is unresolved. The CDR3 bases are TGTGCCTGGCAATCTGGCGACTACGAGCAGTACTTC. Translating it yields CAWQSGDYEQYF.